The 27 T cell receptor beta chains below were found in one sample sequenced in a study of Graves' ophthalmopathy and Graves' hyperthyroidism. The authors amplified TCR beta CDR3 regions from RNA transcripts. First-round RT-PCR employed HTBI primers, with a second-round multiplex PCR after it. MiXCR was run by TCRdb on the multiplex PCR reads, yielding one entry per CDR3 protein. Of over 450,000 distinct CDR3 sequences detected, approximately 15% appear once; the ten largest clones hold more than 8.5%. The specimen was blood. These receptors were collected from a woman in her 30s with Graves' ophthalmopathy.

This clonotype was detected ten times or more. The chain joins TRBV30 to TRBJ1-1; weak D call: TRBD1 (5 bases). The CDR3 is 14 amino acids. The germline V and J ends were trimmed by 5 bases and 0 bases, with 13 bases remaining between them. CDR1 is GTSNPN, CDR2 SVGIG, per germline (reference sequence). Written as DNA, the CDR3 is TGTGCCTGGTGCAGGGAGGCCATGAACACTGAAGCTTTCTTT. This sequence encodes CAWCREAMNTEAFF.

The chain is built from TRBV30 and TRBJ1-1; the D gene is possibly TRBD1 (6 bases). Trimming cost V 7 bases and J 1 base, with 13 bases left between them. The CDR3 totals 13 residues. Germline V gene lookup returns CDR1 GTSNPN and CDR2 SVGIG (reference sequence). DNA for the CDR3: TGTGCCTCTATTACAGGGAGGAACACTGAAGCTTTCTTT. Translated, it gives CASITGRNTEAFF.

This clonotype appeared many times. The V gene is TRBV6-1, the J gene TRBJ2-7; TRBD1 agrees at 7 bases. V trimming: 5 bases; J trimming: 5 bases; junction bases outside the gene matches: 6. CDR1 is MNHNS, CDR2 SASEGT, per germline. This CDR3 has 13 residues. The CDR3 DNA is TGTGCCAGCAGTCATCAACAGGGGCACGAGCAGTACTTC. As protein: CASSHQQGHEQYF.

This clonotype was picked up many times. The chain uses TRBV27 and TRBJ1-6, with D perhaps TRBD1 (6 bases). Trimming left V 5 bases short and J 8 bases short, with 13 bases between. The CDR3 has 14 amino acids. CDR1 and CDR2 (germline): MNHEY, SMNVEV (reference sequence). The CDR3 DNA reads as TGTGCCAGCAGTATCGACAGGTCCTATTCACCCCTCCACTTT. The encoded protein is CASSIDRSYSPLHF.

The table lists this clonotype with a few counts. This chain connects TRBV5-5 to TRBJ2-7, with 8 bases matching TRBD1. Per germline, CDR1 SGHKS and CDR2 YYEKEE (reference sequence). The trim removed 0 bases at V and 3 bases at J, leaving 5 bases unmatched. This CDR3 is built from 15 residues. The CDR3: CASSLEAGGVYEQYF. In DNA, the CDR3 is TGTGCCAGCAGCTTGGAGGCAGGGGGCGTCTACGAGCAGTACTTC.

This clonotype was picked up many times. The chain carries TRBV12-3 or TRBV12-4 and TRBJ1-2, with 8 bases aligning to TRBD1. This CDR3 region has 14 residues. J lost 8 bases, V lost 7 bases, and 12 bases had no gene match. CDR3 DNA sequence: TGTGCCAGCATCCTGGGCCAGGGGGCGAGGGGCTACACCTTC. It is translated as CASILGQGARGYTF.

This clonotype was seen many times. V usage is TRBV19 and J usage is TRBJ2-2, with 10 nucleotides matching TRBD2. The V gene's germline CDR1 is LNHDA and CDR2 SQIVND (reference sequence). Unmatched junction bases numbered 5, after V lost 5 bases and J lost 5 bases. The CDR3 spans 15 residues. The CDR3 sequence: CASSAGLARTGELFF. The CDR3 DNA sequence: TGTGCCAGTAGTGCGGGACTAGCGCGAACCGGGGAGCTGTTTTTT.

This clonotype showed up many times. The chain recombines TRBV28 with TRBJ2-5; D perhaps matches TRBD2 (5 bases). The CDR3 has 16 residues. Germline values: CDR1 MDHEN, CDR2 SYDVKM. V was clipped by 7 bases and J by 5 bases, with 23 bases between them. The CDR3 nucleotides are TGTGCCAGCAATCCTCTTCTAACGGGGAGAGGGGAGACCCAGTACTTC. Amino acid sequence: CASNPLLTGRGETQYF.

In regard to this clonotype: Possible read error: a much larger clone is one base away. V usage is TRBV16 and J usage is TRBJ1-5, with 7 bases lining up with TRBD1. Per the germline V gene, CDR1 is KGHSY and CDR2 is FQNENV. The CDR3 covers 15 residues. CDR3 sequence (DNA): TGTGCCAGCAGCCCCGACAGGGCGAGCAATCAGCCCCAGCCTTTT. Its protein product is CASSPDRASNQPQPF.

This clonotype came up once. This sequence joins TRBV7-2 and TRBJ1-2; 7 nucleotides agree with TRBD1. V dropped 5 bases and J dropped 6; count of bases not matched to a gene: 6. The germline V gene encodes CDR1 SGHTA and CDR2 FQGNSA. The CDR3 is 13 amino acids. The CDR3 protein is CASSPDRADGYTF. As DNA, the CDR3 is TGTGCCAGCAGCCCCGACAGGGCAGATGGCTACACCTTC.

This clonotype came up many times. V gene TRBV20-1 combines with J gene TRBJ2-7, with 14 nucleotides matching TRBD2. V was pared by 3 bases and J by 4 bases, with 8 bases of the junction left unmatched. The germline V gene has CDR1 DFQATT and CDR2 SNEGSKA (reference sequence). CDR3 size: 16 residues. CDR3 region: CSARGTSGSIGYEQYF. The CDR3 nucleotides are TGCAGTGCTAGGGGGACTAGCGGGAGCATTGGGTACGAGCAGTACTTC.

The sample holds many counts of this clonotype. The chain combines TRBV6-1 with TRBJ1-1; 8 bases line up with TRBD1. The CDR3 loop spans 14 amino acids. CDR1 is MNHNS and CDR2 is SASEGT in the germline V gene. Losses at the gene ends were 3 bases for V and 5 bases for J; bases not matched to a gene: 5. CDR3 nucleotide sequence: TGTGCCAGCAGTGATACAGGGGGTTATACTGAAGCTTTCTTT. Encoded protein: CASSDTGGYTEAFF.

The chain has TRBV27 and TRBJ2-7; the D gene is possibly TRBD2 (5 bases). The CDR3 has 16 residues. CDR1 MNHEY and CDR2 SMNVEV come from the germline V gene (reference sequence). V lost 2 bases and J lost 2, with 16 bases in between. The CDR3 DNA is TGTGCCAGCAGTTTAAAGGTGGCTAGCCAACCCTACGAGCAGTACTTC. Its protein is CASSLKVASQPYEQYF.

Ten or more counts support this clonotype. The rearrangement joins TRBV7-2 to TRBJ2-4; no reliable D call. The CDR3 totals 14 residues. V lost 5 bases, J lost 2 bases, and 10 bases lay in between. Germline loops: CDR1 SGHTA, CDR2 FQGNSA. The CDR3 loop is CASSPKMSKNIQYF. CDR3 in DNA: TGTGCCAGCAGCCCAAAGATGTCCAAAAACATTCAGTACTTC.

This clonotype was detected ten times or more. CDR3 region: CAISRDRGRNEQYF. The DNA of the CDR3 is TGTGCCATCAGCCGGGACAGGGGGCGGAACGAGCAGTACTTC. The chain links TRBV10-3 to TRBJ2-7, with 12 bases lining up with TRBD1. This CDR3 has 14 amino acids. V shed 6 bases, J shed 5 bases, and the junction held 5 bases outside the gene matches. Germline CDR1 ENHRY, CDR2 SYGVKD.

This clonotype has ten or more counts. For the CDR3, the DNA is TGTGCCAGCAGTTTAAGGCCCTTGCCTGGCTACACCTTC. Protein sequence: CASSLRPLPGYTF. The chain recombines TRBV28 with TRBJ1-2; D gene unclear. Trimming removed 2 bases from V and 7 bases from J, with 11 bases in between. CDR1 is MDHEN and CDR2 is SYDVKM in the germline V gene. The length of the CDR3 is 13 residues.

This clonotype was seen at least ten times. The chain's CDR3 is CASSYGLPSGANVLTF. CDR3 nucleotides: TGTGCCAGCAGTTACGGACTACCTTCTGGGGCCAACGTCCTGACTTTC. The rearrangement joins TRBV6-5 to TRBJ2-6, with TRBD2 as a possible D gene (6 bases). Germline values: CDR1 MNHEY, CDR2 SVGAGI. The CDR3 has 16 residues. V was cut by 2 bases and J by 1 base, with 9 bases left in between.

The chain recombines TRBV30 with TRBJ2-6, with D perhaps TRBD1 (5 bases). V was trimmed by 5 bases and J by 0 bases, leaving 8 bases between them. The CDR3 is made up of 14 amino acids. Per germline, CDR1 GTSNPN and CDR2 SVGIG (reference sequence). CDR3 in amino acids: CAWFRGSGANVLTF. The CDR3 bases are TGTGCCTGGTTTAGGGGCTCTGGGGCCAACGTCCTGACTTTC.

This clonotype was seen at least ten times. The rearrangement joins TRBV12-3 or TRBV12-4 to TRBJ2-7; 8 positions match TRBD1. The V gene end was trimmed by 5 bases and the J gene end by 0 bases; junction bases not matched to a gene: 6. The CDR3 contains 15 residues. The CDR3 nucleotides are TGTGCCAGCAGTGTGGGACAGGCTAGCTCCTACGAGCAGTACTTC. Protein product: CASSVGQASSYEQYF.

Concerning this clonotype itself: A much larger clone lies one base from this, so it may be a read error. The chain employs TRBV6-2 or TRBV6-3 and TRBJ2-5; 10 nucleotides align to TRBD2. The V segment lost 6 bases and the J segment 5 bases; nucleotides outside the gene matches: 24. Germline CDR1 is MNHEY and CDR2 is SVGEGT. The CDR3 totals 20 residues. The CDR3 region is CASSPGPLAGATIFIETQYF. In DNA, the CDR3 is TGTGCCAGCAGCCCGGGACCGCTAGCGGGGGCCACGATTTTTATCGAGACCCAGTACTTC.

This clonotype occurred a few times. This sequence joins TRBV18 and TRBJ1-5, with D possibly being TRBD1 (5 bases). CDR1 is KGHSH, CDR2 LQKENI, per germline. The ends were cut back, 3 bases at V and 1 base at J, with 7 bases in the middle. The CDR3 is made up of 14 amino acids. The CDR3 DNA reads TGTGCCAGCTCACCCTCAGGGAGCAATCAGCCCCAGCATTTT. Residues: CASSPSGSNQPQHF.

This clonotype showed up many times. This chain uses TRBV6-5 with TRBJ2-7; perhaps D is TRBD1 or TRBD2 (6 bases each). The germline V gene has CDR1 MNHEY and CDR2 SVGAGI. The CDR3 extends over 15 amino acids. Trimming shortened V by 0 bases and J by 9 bases, and 18 bases separated the two germline ends. The CDR3 DNA reads as TGTGCCAGCAGTTACTCGACGGGGGCACCCCATGCGCAGTACTTC. Its protein product is CASSYSTGAPHAQYF.

In its sample, this clonotype was seen many times. The chain carries TRBV27 and TRBJ1-2, with D maybe TRBD1 (6 bases). V dropped 7 bases and J dropped 8 bases, with 11 bases sitting between them. The CDR3 length is 11 residues. Germline CDR1 reads MNHEY; CDR2 reads SMNVEV (reference sequence). The CDR3 sequence: CASKGVGGYTF. CDR3 DNA: TGTGCCAGCAAGGGGGTGGGAGGCTACACCTTC.

This chain links TRBV14 with TRBJ1-1; D remains ambiguous. V was shortened by 2 bases and J by 2 bases, with 9 bases between the two germline ends. CDR1 and CDR2 from the germline V gene are SGHDN and FVKESK. This CDR3 has 14 residues. CDR3 sequence: CASSQIRTNTEAFF. In DNA form, the CDR3 reads TGTGCCAGCAGCCAAATACGGACCAACACTGAAGCTTTCTTT.

The rearrangement joins TRBV4-1 to TRBJ2-7; D is possibly TRBD1 (5 bases). V lost 2 bases, J lost 3 bases, and 14 bases lay in between. CDR1 MGHRA and CDR2 YSYEKL come from the germline V gene. The CDR3 is 15 amino acids. CDR3 amino acids: CASSQIRAGNYEQYF. DNA for the CDR3: TGCGCCAGCAGCCAAATTAGGGCAGGGAACTACGAGCAGTACTTC.

V gene TRBV5-1 combines with J gene TRBJ1-4; D uncertain. The CDR3 is made up of 15 amino acids. The ends were cut back, 4 bases at V and 7 bases at J, with 17 bases in the middle. Germline CDR1 and CDR2: SGHRS and YFSETQ. The CDR3 is CASSLASRAGEKLFF. The CDR3 DNA is TGCGCCAGCAGCCTGGCTTCACGGGCTGGTGAAAAACTGTTTTTT.

The chain couples TRBV30 to TRBJ1-1, with D perhaps matching TRBD1 (5 bases). From germline, CDR1 is GTSNPN and CDR2 SVGIG (reference sequence). The CDR3 is 14 amino acids. Trimming left V 3 bases short and J 5 bases short, with 16 bases between. CDR3: CAWRSGNKGTEAFF. The CDR3 nucleotides are TGTGCCTGGAGATCAGGGAACAAGGGTACTGAAGCTTTCTTT.